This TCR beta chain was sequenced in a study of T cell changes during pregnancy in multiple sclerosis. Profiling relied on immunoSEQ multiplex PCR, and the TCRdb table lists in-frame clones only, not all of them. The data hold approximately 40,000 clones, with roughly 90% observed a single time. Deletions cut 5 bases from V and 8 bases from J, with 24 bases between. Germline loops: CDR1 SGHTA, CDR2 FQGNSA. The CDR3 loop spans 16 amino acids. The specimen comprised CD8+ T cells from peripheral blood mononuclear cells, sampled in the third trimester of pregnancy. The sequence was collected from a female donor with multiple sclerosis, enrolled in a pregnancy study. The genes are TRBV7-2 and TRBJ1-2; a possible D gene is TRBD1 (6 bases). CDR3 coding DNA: TGTGCCAGCAGCCCACAGCCCACAGGGCGGTCTGGGGGCTACACCTTC. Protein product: CASSPQPTGRSGGYTF.